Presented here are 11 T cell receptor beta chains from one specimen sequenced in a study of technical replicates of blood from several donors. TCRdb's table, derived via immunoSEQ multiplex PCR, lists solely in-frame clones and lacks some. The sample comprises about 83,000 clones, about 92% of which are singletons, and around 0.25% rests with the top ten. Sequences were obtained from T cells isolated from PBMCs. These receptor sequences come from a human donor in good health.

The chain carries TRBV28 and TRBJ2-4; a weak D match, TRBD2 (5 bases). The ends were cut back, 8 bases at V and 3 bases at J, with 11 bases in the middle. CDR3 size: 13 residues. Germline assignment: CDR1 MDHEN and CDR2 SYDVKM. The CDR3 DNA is TGTGCCAGCCAAGGAGCGGACAAAAACATTCAGTACTTC. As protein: CASQGADKNIQYF. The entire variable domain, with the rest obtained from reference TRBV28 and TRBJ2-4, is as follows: DVKVTQSSRYLVKRTGEKVFLECVQDMDHENMFWYRQDPGLGLRLIYFSYDVKMKEKGDIPEGYSVSREKKERFSLILESASTNQTSMYLCASQGADKNIQYFGAGTRLSVL.

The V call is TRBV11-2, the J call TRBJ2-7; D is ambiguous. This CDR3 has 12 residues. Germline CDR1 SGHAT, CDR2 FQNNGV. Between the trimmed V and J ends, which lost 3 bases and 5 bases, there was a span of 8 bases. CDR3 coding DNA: TGTGCCAGCAGCTTCCAGGCCCACGAGCAGTACTTC. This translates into CASSFQAHEQYF.

In DNA, the CDR3 is TGTGCCAGCAGCCCGTGGACAGGGCTCGAGGGGACTGAAGCTTTCTTT. It yields the protein CASSPWTGLEGTEAFF. The V call is TRBV7-9, the J call TRBJ1-1, with 8 nucleotides matching TRBD1. V shed 5 bases, J shed 5 bases, and the junction held 13 bases outside the gene matches. CDR3 length: 16 amino acids. Germline V gives CDR1 SEHNR, CDR2 FQNEAQ (reference sequence).

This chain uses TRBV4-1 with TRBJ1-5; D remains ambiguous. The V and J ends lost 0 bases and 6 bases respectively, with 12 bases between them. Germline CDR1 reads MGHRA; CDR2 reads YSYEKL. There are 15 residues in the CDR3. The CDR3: CASSQELLGGQPQHF. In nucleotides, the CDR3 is TGCGCCAGCAGCCAAGAACTGTTGGGAGGTCAGCCCCAGCATTTT.

This CDR3 reads CASSLGGGGTQFF. DNA of the CDR3: TGTGCCAGCAGCTTGGGCGGGGGGGGGACGCAGTTCTTC. The chain has TRBV5-4 and TRBJ2-1; 9 bases fit TRBD2. V was clipped by 0 bases and J by 12 bases; unmatched bases: 4. CDR1 SGHNT and CDR2 YYREEE come from the germline V gene (reference sequence). The CDR3 sequence is 13 residues long.

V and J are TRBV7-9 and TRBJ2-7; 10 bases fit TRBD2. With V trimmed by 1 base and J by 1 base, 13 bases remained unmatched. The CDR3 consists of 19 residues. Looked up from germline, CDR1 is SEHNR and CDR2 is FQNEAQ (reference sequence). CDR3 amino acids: CASSLGASGSLRVSYEQYF. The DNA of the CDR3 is TGTGCCAGCAGCTTAGGGGCTAGCGGGAGTCTCAGGGTTTCCTACGAGCAGTACTTC.

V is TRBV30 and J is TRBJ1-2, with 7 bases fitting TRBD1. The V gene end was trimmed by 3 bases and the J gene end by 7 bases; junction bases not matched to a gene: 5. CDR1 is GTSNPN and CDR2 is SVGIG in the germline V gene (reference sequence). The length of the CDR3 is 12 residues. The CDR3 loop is CAWRTNRGGYTF. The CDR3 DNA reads TGTGCCTGGAGGACAAACAGGGGTGGCTACACCTTC.

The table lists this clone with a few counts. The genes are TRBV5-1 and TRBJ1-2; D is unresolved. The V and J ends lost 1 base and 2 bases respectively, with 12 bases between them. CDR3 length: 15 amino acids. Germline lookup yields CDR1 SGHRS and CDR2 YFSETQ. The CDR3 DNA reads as TGCGCCAGCAGCTTGTCTGGCTCCCTCAACTATGGCTACACCTTC. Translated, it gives CASSLSGSLNYGYTF. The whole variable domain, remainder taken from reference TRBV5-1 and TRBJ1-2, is KAGVTQTPRYLIKTRGQQVTLSCSPISGHRSVSWYQQTPGQGLQFLFEYFSETQRNKGNFPGRFSGRQFSNSRSEMNVSTLELGDSALYLCASSLSGSLNYGYTFGSGTRLTVV.

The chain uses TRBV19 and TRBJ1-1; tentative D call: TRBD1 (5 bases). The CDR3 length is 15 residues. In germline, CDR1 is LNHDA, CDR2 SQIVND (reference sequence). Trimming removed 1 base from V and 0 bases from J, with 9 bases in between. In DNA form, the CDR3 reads TGTGCCAGTAGTATAGGCGGCAGGGTGAACACTGAAGCTTTCTTT. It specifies CASSIGGRVNTEAFF.

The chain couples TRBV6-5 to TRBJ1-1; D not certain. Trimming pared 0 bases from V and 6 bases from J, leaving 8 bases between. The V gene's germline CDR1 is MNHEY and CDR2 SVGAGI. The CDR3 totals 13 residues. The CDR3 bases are TGTGCCAGCAGTTACTCAACTATCGCTGAAGCTTTCTTT. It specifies CASSYSTIAEAFF.

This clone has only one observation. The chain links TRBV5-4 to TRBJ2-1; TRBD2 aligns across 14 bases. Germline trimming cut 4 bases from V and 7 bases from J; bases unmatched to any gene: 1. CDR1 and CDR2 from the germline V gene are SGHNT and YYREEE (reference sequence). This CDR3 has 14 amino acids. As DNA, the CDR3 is TGTGCCAGCAGCCGGACTAGCGGGAGGAATGAGCAGTTCTTC. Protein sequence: CASSRTSGRNEQFF.